This T cell receptor beta chain was observed in a study of blood T cells in healthy people across ages. For the study at large: Capture via template switching afforded approximately one barcoded beta molecule per two T cells.

In its sample, this clonotype was seen a few times. The antigen is unknown. This CDR3 has 14 residues. The ends were cut back, 2 bases at V and 0 bases at J, with 5 bases in the middle. Every sample had a minimum of 6.5 million PBMCs isolated. Alongside a J-beta primer mix, a sample-barcoded 5' primer served in a second PCR lasting roughly 6 to 12 cycles. Each cDNA molecule was tagged by a template-switch adaptor that had 12 random nucleotides. TCRdb passed the 5' RACE reads through MiXCR, listing each CDR3 protein once. The table has 550,000 to 800,000 distinct CDR3 sequences, around 21% seen once; the top ten hold roughly 3.6%. Study conclusions and caveats: The study could not conclusively compare naive and antigen-experienced cells, given its unsorted PBMCs.

This receptor was taken from a man between 65 and 79 years old in good health. This chain connects TRBV12-3 or TRBV12-4 to TRBJ2-4; no clear D. The sequencing sample was made of blood. The CDR3 region has the DNA TGTGCCAGCAGTTTATCGGGAGCCAAAAACATTCAGTACTTC. Its translation is CASSLSGAKNIQYF.